This is a list of T cell receptor beta chains from one sample in a study of siplizumab effects on memory and regulatory T cells. Libraries were prepared by immunoSEQ multiplex PCR; TCRdb keeps only in-frame clonotypes and omits some of them. The table records 75,000 to 100,000 clones, around 94% of them present only once. The sequenced sample consisted of non-Treg CD4+ T cells sorted from blood. These receptor sequences come from a human donor in good health. CDR3s include the opening cysteine and the closing phenylalanine or tryptophan. A D gene is named only where the DNA matches it firmly. Some rows have no size entry. The others give once, few or many, or a class for an expanded clone.

V,J,D,size,DNA,CDR3
TRBV28,TRBJ2-7,TRBD2,.,TGTGCCAGCAGTTTGCAGGGCGGGAGGGTCCCCTACGAGCAGTACTTC,CASSLQGGRVPYEQYF
TRBV7-3,TRBJ2-2,TRBD2,once,TGTGCCAGCAGCCCCGGCCAGCGGGGGGTGATTGGCACCGGGGAGCTGTTTTTT,CASSPGQRGVIGTGELFF
TRBV7-2,TRBJ2-2,.,.,TGTGCCAGCAGCCTACGGACAGTTTACACCGGGGAGCTGTTTTTT,CASSLRTVYTGELFF
TRBV6-6,TRBJ2-3,.,.,TGTGCCAGCAGTTCCCAACAGGGTACGCAGTATTTT,CASSSQQGTQYF
TRBV10-2,TRBJ1-5,.,.,TGCGCCAGCAGGGAAGCCCTGGGCGGAAATCAGCCCCAGCATTTT,CASREALGGNQPQHF
TRBV19,TRBJ1-5,.,.,TGTGCCAGTAGGTCTCTATTGATGGGGACTCAAGGCAATCAGCCCCAGCATTTT,CASRSLLMGTQGNQPQHF
TRBV29-1,TRBJ2-7,.,.,TGCAGCGTTGTCCTAAGAGCGAAACCGACCTACGAGCAGTACTTC,CSVVLRAKPTYEQYF
TRBV7-8,TRBJ2-3,.,.,TGTGCCAGCAGCTTAGGGTGGGCTCGGGAGACCCCAGATACGCAGTATTTT,CASSLGWARETPDTQYF
TRBV5-4,TRBJ1-1,.,.,TGTGCCAGCAGCTTAAGGAGTGGGAACACTGAAGCTTTCTTT,CASSLRSGNTEAFF
TRBV7-9,TRBJ2-2,.,.,TGTGCCAGCAGGGACGAGGCCTACACCGGGGAGCTGTTTTTT,CASRDEAYTGELFF
TRBV29-1,TRBJ1-5,TRBD1,.,TGCAGCGTTCACGACAGGGATCAGCCCCAGCATTTT,CSVHDRDQPQHF
TRBV19,TRBJ2-1,TRBD2,.,TGTGCCAGTACACCAAGGCTAGCGGGAGGGCCCCACAATGAGCAGTTCTTC,CASTPRLAGGPHNEQFF
TRBV11-2,TRBJ2-3,.,.,TGTGCCAGCAGTTCATCAGGGGGGAATCCAGATACGCAGTATTTT,CASSSSGGNPDTQYF
TRBV20-1,TRBJ1-5,.,.,TGCAGTGTACGAGGGAATCAGCCCCAGCATTTT,CSVRGNQPQHF
TRBV25-1,TRBJ1-3,.,.,TGTGCCAGCAGTGAATCATCGGCCACCTCTGGAAACACCATATATTTT,CASSESSATSGNTIYF
TRBV6-1,TRBJ1-4,TRBD1,.,TGTGCCAGCAGAACAGGGGCAACTAATGAAAAACTGTTTTTT,CASRTGATNEKLFF
TRBV5-1,TRBJ2-3,.,.,TGCGCCAGCAGCTTTTCGGGTTTAGGAACAGATACGCAGTATTTT,CASSFSGLGTDTQYF
TRBV6-1,TRBJ2-7,TRBD1,.,TGTGCCAGCAGGAAAGACAGGGGGTCTACCTACGAGCAGTACTTC,CASRKDRGSTYEQYF
TRBV28,TRBJ1-2,TRBD1,few,TGTGCCAGCAGTTCCTCCCACGGACAGGGCAATAGCTACACCTTC,CASSSSHGQGNSYTF
TRBV5-4,TRBJ2-7,TRBD2,.,TGTGCCAGCAAACCAGCCGGGGGGAACTCCTACGAGCAGTACTTC,CASKPAGGNSYEQYF
TRBV19,TRBJ2-2,.,.,TGTGCCAGTAGACCTCCGGGACAGAACACCGGGGAGCTGTTTTTT,CASRPPGQNTGELFF
TRBV5-4,TRBJ1-3,.,.,TGTGCCAGCAGCTTGGCAGGGTCCGGAAACACCATATATTTT,CASSLAGSGNTIYF
TRBV7-3,TRBJ2-7,.,.,TGTGCCAGCAGCTTATTAGCCAGTCCTACGGGGGAGCAGTACTTC,CASSLLASPTGEQYF
TRBV5-1,TRBJ2-4,.,once,TGCGCCAGCAGCTTGGACGGGAGTGTGACCAAAAACATTCAGTACTTC,CASSLDGSVTKNIQYF
TRBV5-1,TRBJ1-3,.,.,TGCGCCAGCAGCTTGGAAAGCTCTGGAAACACCATATATTTT,CASSLESSGNTIYF
TRBV6-6,TRBJ1-5,.,.,TGTGCCAGCAGTAGGGACGGTCTCAATCAGCCCCAGCATTTT,CASSRDGLNQPQHF
TRBV27,TRBJ1-2,TRBD1,.,TGTGCCAGCAGTTTAGTGGGACAGGGTGACTACACCTTC,CASSLVGQGDYTF
TRBV7-3,TRBJ2-7,.,.,TGTGCCAGCAGCCCGACGGACCAATCCTACGAGCAGTACTTC,CASSPTDQSYEQYF
TRBV29-1,TRBJ2-7,.,once,TGCAGCGTTGAAGTCCAGGGGGGCATCGGCGAGCAGTACTTC,CSVEVQGGIGEQYF
TRBV2,TRBJ1-1,TRBD1,.,TGTGCGACGGGACAGGGGATCGGAGCTTTCTTT,CATGQGIGAFF
TRBV5-1,TRBJ1-2,.,.,TGCGCCAGCAGCTTGTCCACAGGGAAGGGGGAGTATGGCTACACCTTC,CASSLSTGKGEYGYTF
TRBV27,TRBJ2-2,.,.,TGTGCCAGCAGTTTAGTGGGTCTCGGGGAGCTGTTTTTT,CASSLVGLGELFF
TRBV10-2,TRBJ2-3,.,.,TGCGCCAGCAGTGAGGACTACACCCGAAGAGATACGCAGTATTTT,CASSEDYTRRDTQYF
TRBV4-2,TRBJ2-6,.,.,TGTGCCAGCAGCCCCCTGGCCCATGGGAGGTCTCAGGGGGCCAACGTCCTGACTTTC,CASSPLAHGRSQGANVLTF
TRBV5-1,TRBJ2-2,TRBD2,.,TGCGCCAGCACCGGGACTAGCGGGAACGGGGAGCTGTTTTTT,CASTGTSGNGELFF